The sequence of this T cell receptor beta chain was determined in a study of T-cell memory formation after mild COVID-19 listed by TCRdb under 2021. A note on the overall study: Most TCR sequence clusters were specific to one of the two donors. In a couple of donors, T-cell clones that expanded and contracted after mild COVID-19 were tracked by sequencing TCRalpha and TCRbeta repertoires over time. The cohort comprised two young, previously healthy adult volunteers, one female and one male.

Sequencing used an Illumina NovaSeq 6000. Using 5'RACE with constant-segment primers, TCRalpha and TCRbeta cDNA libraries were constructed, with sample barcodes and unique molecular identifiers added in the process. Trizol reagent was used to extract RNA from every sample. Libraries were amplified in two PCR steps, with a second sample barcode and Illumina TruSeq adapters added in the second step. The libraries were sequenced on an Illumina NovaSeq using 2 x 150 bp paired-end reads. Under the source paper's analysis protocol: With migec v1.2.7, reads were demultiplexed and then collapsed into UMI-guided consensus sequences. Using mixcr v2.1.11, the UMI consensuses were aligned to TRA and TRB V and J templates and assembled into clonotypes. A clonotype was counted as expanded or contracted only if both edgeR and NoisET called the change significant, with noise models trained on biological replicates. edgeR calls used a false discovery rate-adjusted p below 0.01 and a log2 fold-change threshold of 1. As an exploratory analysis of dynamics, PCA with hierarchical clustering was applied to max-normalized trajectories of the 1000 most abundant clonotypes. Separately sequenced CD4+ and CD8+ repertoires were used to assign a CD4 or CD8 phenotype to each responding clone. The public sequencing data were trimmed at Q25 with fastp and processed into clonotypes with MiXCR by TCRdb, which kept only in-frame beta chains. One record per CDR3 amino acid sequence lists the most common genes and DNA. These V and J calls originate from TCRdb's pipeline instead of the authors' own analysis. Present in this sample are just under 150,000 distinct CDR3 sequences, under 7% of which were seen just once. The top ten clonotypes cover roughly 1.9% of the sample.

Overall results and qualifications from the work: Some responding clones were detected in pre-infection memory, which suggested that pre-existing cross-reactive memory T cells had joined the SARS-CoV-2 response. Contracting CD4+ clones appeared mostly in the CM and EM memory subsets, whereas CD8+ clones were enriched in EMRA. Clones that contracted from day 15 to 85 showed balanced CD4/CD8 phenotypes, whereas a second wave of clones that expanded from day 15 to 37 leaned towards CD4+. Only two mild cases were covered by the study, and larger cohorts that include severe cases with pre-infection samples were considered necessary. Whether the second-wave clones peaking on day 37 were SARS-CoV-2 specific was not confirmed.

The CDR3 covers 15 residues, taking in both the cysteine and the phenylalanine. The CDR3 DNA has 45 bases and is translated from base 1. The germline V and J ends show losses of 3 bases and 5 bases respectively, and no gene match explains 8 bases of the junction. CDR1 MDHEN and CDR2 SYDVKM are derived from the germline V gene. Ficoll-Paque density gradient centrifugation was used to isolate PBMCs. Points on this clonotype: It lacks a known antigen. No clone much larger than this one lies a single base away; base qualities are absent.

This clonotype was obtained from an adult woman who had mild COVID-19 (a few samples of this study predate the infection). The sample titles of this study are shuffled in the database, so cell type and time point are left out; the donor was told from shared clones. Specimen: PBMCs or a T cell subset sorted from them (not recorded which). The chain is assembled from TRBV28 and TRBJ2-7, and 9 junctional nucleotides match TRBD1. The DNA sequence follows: TGTGCCAGCAGTTTGGGGGACAGGGATATCCACGAGCAGTACTTC. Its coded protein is CASSLGDRDIHEQYF.